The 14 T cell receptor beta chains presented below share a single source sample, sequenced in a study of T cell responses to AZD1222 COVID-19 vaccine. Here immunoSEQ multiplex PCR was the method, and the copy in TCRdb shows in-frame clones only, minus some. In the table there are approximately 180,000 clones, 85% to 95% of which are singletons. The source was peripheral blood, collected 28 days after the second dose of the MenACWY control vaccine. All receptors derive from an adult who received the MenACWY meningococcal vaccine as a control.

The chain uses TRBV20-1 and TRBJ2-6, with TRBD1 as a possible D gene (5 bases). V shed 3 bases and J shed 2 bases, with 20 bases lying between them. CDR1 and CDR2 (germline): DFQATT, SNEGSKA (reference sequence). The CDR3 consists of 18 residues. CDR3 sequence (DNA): TGCAGTGCTAGTCAGGGCTTCCTTGGAACGGCTGGGGCCAACGTCCTGACTTTC. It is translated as CSASQGFLGTAGANVLTF.

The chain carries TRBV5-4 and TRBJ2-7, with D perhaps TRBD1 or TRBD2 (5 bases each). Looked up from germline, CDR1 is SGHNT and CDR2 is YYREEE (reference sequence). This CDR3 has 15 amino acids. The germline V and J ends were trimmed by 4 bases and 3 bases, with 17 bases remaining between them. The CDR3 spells CASSTGARIDYEQYF. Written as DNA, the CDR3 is TGTGCCAGCAGCACCGGGGCACGAATCGACTACGAGCAGTACTTC.

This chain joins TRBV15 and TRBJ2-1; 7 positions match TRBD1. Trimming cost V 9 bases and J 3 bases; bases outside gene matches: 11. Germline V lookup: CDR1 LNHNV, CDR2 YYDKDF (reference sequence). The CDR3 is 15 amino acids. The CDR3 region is CATTLGAGGYNEQFF. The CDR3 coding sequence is TGTGCCACAACTCTAGGGGCAGGGGGCTACAATGAGCAGTTCTTC.

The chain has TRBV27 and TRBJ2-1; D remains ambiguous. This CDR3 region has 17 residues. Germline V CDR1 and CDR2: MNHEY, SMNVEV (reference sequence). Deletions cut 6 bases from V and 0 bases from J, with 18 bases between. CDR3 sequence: CASSQGSVRSSYNEQFF. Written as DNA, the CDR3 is TGTGCCAGCAGCCAAGGTTCCGTTAGGAGCTCCTACAATGAGCAGTTCTTC.

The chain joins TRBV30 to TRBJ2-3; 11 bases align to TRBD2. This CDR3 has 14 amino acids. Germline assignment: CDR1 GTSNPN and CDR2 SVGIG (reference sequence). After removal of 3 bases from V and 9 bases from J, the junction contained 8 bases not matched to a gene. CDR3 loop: CAWRTSGSESTQYF. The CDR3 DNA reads TGTGCCTGGAGAACTAGCGGGAGTGAATCCACGCAGTATTTT.

The DNA for the CDR3 is TGCGCCAGCAGCCAAGATAGAACCGAGAGCTCCTACGAGCAGTACTTC. This translates into CASSQDRTESSYEQYF. V is TRBV4-3 and J is TRBJ2-7; D unclear. CDR1 is LGHNA and CDR2 is YSLEER in the germline V gene. V was pared by 0 bases and J by 0 bases, with 12 bases between. The CDR3 has 16 amino acids.

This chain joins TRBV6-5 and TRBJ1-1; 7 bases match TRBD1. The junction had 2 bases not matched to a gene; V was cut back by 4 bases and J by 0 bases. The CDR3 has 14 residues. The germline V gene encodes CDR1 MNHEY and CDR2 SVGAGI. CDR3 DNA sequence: TGTGCCAGCAGTTGGACAGGAGTGAACACTGAAGCTTTCTTT. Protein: CASSWTGVNTEAFF.

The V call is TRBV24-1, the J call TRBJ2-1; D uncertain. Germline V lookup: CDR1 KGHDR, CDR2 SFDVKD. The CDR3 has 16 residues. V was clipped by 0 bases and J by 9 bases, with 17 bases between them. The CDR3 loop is CATSDLGILGGTEQFF. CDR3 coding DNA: TGTGCCACCAGTGATTTGGGGATCCTTGGCGGAACTGAGCAGTTCTTC.

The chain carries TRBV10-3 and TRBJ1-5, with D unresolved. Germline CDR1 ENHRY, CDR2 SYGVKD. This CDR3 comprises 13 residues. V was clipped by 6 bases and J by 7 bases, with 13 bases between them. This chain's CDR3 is CAISTAPGQPQHF. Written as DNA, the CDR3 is TGTGCCATCAGCACCGCTCCGGGGCAGCCCCAGCATTTT.

CDR3 DNA sequence: TGTGCCAGCAGCTTGAGGAGGGTTTTGGAAGAGACCCAGTACTTC. Amino acids: CASSLRRVLEETQYF. This chain connects TRBV5-6 to TRBJ2-5, with D tentatively TRBD2 (6 bases). This CDR3 region has 15 residues. The germline V and J ends were trimmed by 1 base and 3 bases, with 13 bases remaining between them. Germline CDR1 and CDR2: SGHDT and YYEEEE.

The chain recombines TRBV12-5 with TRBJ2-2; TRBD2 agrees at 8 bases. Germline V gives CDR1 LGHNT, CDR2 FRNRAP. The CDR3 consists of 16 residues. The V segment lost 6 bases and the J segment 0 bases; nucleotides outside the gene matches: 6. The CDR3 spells CASGPIAGSNTGELFF. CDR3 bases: TGTGCTAGTGGCCCCATAGCGGGGTCGAACACCGGGGAGCTGTTTTTT.

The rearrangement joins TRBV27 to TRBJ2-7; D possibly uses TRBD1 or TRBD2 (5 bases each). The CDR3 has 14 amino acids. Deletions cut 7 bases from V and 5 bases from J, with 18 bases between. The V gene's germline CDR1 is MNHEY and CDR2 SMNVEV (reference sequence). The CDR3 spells CASNPMGPANEQYF. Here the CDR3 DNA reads TGTGCCAGCAATCCCATGGGACCAGCGAACGAGCAGTACTTC.

The DNA of the CDR3 is TGTGCCACCATACGGGACAGGGTTTCCTACGAGCAGTACTTC. It yields the protein CATIRDRVSYEQYF. The V and J genes are TRBV6-1 and TRBJ2-7; 9 bases align to TRBD1. In germline, CDR1 is MNHNS, CDR2 SASEGT. The CDR3 totals 14 residues. Losses at the gene ends were 10 bases for V and 1 base for J; bases not matched to a gene: 8.

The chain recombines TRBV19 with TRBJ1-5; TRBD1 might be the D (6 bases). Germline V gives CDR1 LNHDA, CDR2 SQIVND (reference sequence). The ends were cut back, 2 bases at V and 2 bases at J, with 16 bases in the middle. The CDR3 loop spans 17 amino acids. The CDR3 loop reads CASSIQGTRIGNQPQHF. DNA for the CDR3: TGTGCCAGTAGTATACAGGGGACAAGGATTGGCAATCAGCCCCAGCATTTT.